This T cell receptor beta chain was recovered during a study of blood T cell repertoires in COVID-19. The germline gives CDR1 SQVTM, CDR2 ANQGSEA. Trimming left V 7 bases short and J 0 bases short, with 6 bases between. The CDR3 spans 11 residues. Recovered status in Cohort 3 required two negative PCRs, clearance, or symptom resolution. The method was immunoSEQ multiplex PCR; TCRdb's version includes in-frame clones alone and lacks a portion of them. The profile shows over 120,000 clones, around 82% of them singletons. Sequencing input: PBMCs or T cells enriched from blood (not recorded which). J is TRBJ1-2 and V is TRBV29-1, with D possibly TRBD1 on 6 matching bases. This sequence was found in a woman in her 50s who had recovered from COVID-19. CDR3: CSGDTNYGYTF. The CDR3 bases are TGCAGCGGGGACACTAACTATGGCTACACCTTC.